This is a list of T cell receptor beta chains from one sample in a study of T cell changes during pregnancy in multiple sclerosis. Only in-frame clones appear in the TCRdb table, and some are missing; sequencing was by immunoSEQ multiplex PCR. The table lists about 59,000 clones, about 90% of them singletons. Sequences were derived from peripheral blood, sampled in the third trimester of pregnancy. Receptors were obtained from a female donor in good health, enrolled as a control in a pregnancy study. Both conserved end residues are part of each CDR3. Each record gives: J gene, V gene, CDR3 length, CDR3 protein.

j_gene: TRBJ2-1; v_gene: TRBV28; len: 11; CDR3aa: CASSQGDEQFF
j_gene: TRBJ1-1; v_gene: TRBV30; len: 15; CDR3aa: CAWSVADRWNTEAFF
j_gene: TRBJ1-3; v_gene: TRBV4-3; len: 14; CDR3aa: CASSQVGLGNTIYF
j_gene: TRBJ2-3; v_gene: TRBV6-1; len: 15; CDR3aa: CAAKTGTGYTDTQYF
j_gene: TRBJ2-7; v_gene: TRBV6-5; len: 14; CDR3aa: CASRGTTSTYEQYF
j_gene: TRBJ1-1; v_gene: TRBV25-1; len: 11; CDR3aa: CASTLNTEAFF
j_gene: TRBJ2-7; v_gene: TRBV30; len: 15; CDR3aa: CAWSVWSPGSREQYF
j_gene: TRBJ1-4; v_gene: TRBV18; len: 14; CDR3aa: CASSPGGDREKLFF
j_gene: TRBJ1-2; v_gene: TRBV30; len: 15; CDR3aa: CAWTPRDRGNYGYTF
j_gene: TRBJ2-3; v_gene: TRBV30; len: 14; CDR3aa: CAWRGRPPTDTQYF
j_gene: TRBJ2-7; v_gene: TRBV27; len: 14; CDR3aa: CASSLGRQGYEQYF
j_gene: TRBJ2-2; v_gene: TRBV30; len: 14; CDR3aa: CAWSGLRNAGELFF
j_gene: TRBJ2-7; v_gene: TRBV4-1; len: 17; CDR3aa: CASSPRRMREGSNEQYF
j_gene: TRBJ2-5; v_gene: TRBV27; len: 13; CDR3aa: CASRGQVGETQYF
j_gene: TRBJ2-1; v_gene: TRBV11-3; len: 16; CDR3aa: CASSLAAAGDYNEQFF
j_gene: TRBJ2-5; v_gene: TRBV29-1; len: 11; CDR3aa: CSVEPGETQYF
j_gene: TRBJ2-7; v_gene: TRBV4-3; len: 13; CDR3aa: CASSQDGGNEQYF